What follows is one T cell receptor (beta chain) and its context. The likely explanation is a read error, given a far larger clone one base away. This CDR3 is built from 15 residues. CDR1 SNHLY and CDR2 FYNNEI come from the germline V gene. The authors built TCR beta libraries using iRepertoire HTBI primers and Arm-PCR of CDR3 regions. MiXCR was run by TCRdb on the multiplex PCR reads, yielding one entry per CDR3 protein. The sample consists of about 220,000 distinct CDR3 sequences, approximately 20% of them appearing once. The sample belongs to a study of regulatory T cells in long-lasting Graves disease. Study summary: Graves' cases, newly diagnosed, had used antithyroid drugs under 3 months.

Stated time point: newly diagnosed GD, antithyroid drugs for less than 3 months. The TCR library was made from RNA that had been extracted from PBMCs in TRIzol. This receptor was obtained from a female donor with Graves disease. The chain has TRBV2 and TRBJ1-6, with 7 positions matching TRBD1. The specimen comprised peripheral blood mononuclear cells (PBMCs), sampled at new diagnosis, from a patient treated with antithyroid drugs. The CDR3 DNA follows: TGTACCAGCAGTGGTAGAGGGACAGCTAATTCACCCCTCCACTTT. Protein sequence: CTSSGRGTANSPLHF.